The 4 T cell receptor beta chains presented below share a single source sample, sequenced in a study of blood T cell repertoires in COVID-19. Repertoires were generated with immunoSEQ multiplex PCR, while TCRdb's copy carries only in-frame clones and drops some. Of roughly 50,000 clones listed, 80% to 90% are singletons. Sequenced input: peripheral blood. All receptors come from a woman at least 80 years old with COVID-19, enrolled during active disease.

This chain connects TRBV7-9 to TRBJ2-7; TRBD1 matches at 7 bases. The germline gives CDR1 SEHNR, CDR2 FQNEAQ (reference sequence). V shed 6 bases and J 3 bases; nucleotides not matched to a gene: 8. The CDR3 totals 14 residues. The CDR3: CASSKGAEIYEQYF. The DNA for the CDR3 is TGTGCCAGCAGTAAGGGGGCGGAGATCTACGAGCAGTACTTC.

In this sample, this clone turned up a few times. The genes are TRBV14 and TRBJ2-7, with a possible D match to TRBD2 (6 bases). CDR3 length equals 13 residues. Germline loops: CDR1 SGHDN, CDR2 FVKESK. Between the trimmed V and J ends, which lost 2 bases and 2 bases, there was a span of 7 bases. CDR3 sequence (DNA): TGTGCCAGCAGCCAATGGGAGGCCTACGAGCAGTACTTC. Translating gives CASSQWEAYEQYF. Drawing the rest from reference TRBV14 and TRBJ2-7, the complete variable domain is EAGVTQFPSHSVIEKGQTVTLRCDPISGHDNLYWYRRVMGKEIKFLLHFVKESKQDESGMPNNRFLAERTGGTYSTLKVQPAELEDSGVYFCASSQWEAYEQYFGPGTRLTVT.

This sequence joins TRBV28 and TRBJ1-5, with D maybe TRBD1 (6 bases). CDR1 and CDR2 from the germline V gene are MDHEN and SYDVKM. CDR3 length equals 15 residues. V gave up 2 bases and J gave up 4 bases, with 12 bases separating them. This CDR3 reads CASSLGGGGNQPQHF. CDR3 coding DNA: TGTGCCAGCAGTTTAGGGGGAGGGGGGAATCAGCCCCAGCATTTT.

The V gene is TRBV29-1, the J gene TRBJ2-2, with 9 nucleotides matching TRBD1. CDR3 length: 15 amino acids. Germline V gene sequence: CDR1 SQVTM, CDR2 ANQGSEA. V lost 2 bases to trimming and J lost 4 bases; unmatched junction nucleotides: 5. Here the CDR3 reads CSVERQGVGTGELFF. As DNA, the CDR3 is TGCAGCGTTGAAAGACAGGGGGTTGGCACCGGGGAGCTGTTTTTT.